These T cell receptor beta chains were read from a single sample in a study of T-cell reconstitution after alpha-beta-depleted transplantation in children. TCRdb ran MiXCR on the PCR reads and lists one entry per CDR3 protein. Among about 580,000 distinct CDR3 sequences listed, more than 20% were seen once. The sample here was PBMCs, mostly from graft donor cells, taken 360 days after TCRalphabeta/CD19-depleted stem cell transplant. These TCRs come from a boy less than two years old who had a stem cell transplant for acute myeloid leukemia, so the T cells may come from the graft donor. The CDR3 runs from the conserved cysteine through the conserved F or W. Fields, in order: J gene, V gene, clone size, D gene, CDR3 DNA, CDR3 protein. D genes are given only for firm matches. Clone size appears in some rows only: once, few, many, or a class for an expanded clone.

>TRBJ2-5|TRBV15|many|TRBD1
TGTGCCACCAGCAGAGGGGGGACAGGGGAAGAGACCCAGTACTTC
CATSRGGTGEETQYF
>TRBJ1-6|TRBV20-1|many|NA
TGCAGTGCTAGTGGGCCCAGGGGATCCAATTCACCCCTCCACTTT
CSASGPRGSNSPLHF
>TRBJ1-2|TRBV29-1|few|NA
TGCAGCGTTGATTCCGGGCAGGGGTTTTATATGGGCTACACCTTC
CSVDSGQGFYMGYTF
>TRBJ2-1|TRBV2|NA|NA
TGTGCCAGCACAGACCGGGCCCGAGAGAGGAATGAGCAGTTCTTC
CASTDRARERNEQFF
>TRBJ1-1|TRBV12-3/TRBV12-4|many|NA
TGTGCCAGCAGTTTAGCCAGTTTGCGGGGGGCTAACACTGAAGCTTTCTTT
CASSLASLRGANTEAFF
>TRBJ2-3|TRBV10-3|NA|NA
TGTGCCACCAAAAAGGGAGAAGGGGAGACAATACCTAGCACAGATACGCAGTATTTT
CATKKGEGETIPSTDTQYF
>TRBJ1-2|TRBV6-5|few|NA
TGTGCCAGCAGTTACTCAACAGTCCAACCTTCTAACTATGGCTACACCTTC
CASSYSTVQPSNYGYTF
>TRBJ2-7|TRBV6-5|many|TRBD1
TGTGCCAGCAGTCCGGACAGGGGGACCTACGAGCAGTACTTC
CASSPDRGTYEQYF
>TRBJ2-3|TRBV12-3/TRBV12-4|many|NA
TGTGCCAGCAGCCCGGGCACAGATACGCAGTATTTT
CASSPGTDTQYF
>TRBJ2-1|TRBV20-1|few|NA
TGCAGTGCTTATCCGGGACTTTCATACAATGAGCAGTTCTTC
CSAYPGLSYNEQFF
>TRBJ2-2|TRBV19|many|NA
TGTGCCAGTAGCACGACGGAGACCCTCACCGGGGAGCTGTTTTTT
CASSTTETLTGELFF
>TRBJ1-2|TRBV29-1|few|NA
TGCAGCGTTGGGCCGGACGGAGGCAGTAACTATGGCTACACCTTC
CSVGPDGGSNYGYTF
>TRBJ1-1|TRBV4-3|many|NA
TGCGCCAGCAGCGAAGACGCCTACATGAACACTGAAGCTTTCTTT
CASSEDAYMNTEAFF
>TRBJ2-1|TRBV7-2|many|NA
TGTGCCAGCACCCCGGGGCAGCCCATACCGCAGTTCTTC
CASTPGQPIPQFF
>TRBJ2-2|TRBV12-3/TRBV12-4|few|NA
TGTGCCAGCAGTTTATTCGATGGGACCGGGGAGCTGTTTTTT
CASSLFDGTGELFF
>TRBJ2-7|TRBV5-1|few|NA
TGCGCCAGCAGCGTCACCCGGGGGGAGCAGTACTTC
CASSVTRGEQYF
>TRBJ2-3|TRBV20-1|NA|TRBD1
TGCAGTGCCCTCCGGGACAGGGGGCGGGATACGCAGTATTTT
CSALRDRGRDTQYF
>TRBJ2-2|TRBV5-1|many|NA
TGCGCCAGCAGCTTGAACACCCAAGACACCGGGGAGCTGTTTTTT
CASSLNTQDTGELFF
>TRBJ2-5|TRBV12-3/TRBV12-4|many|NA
TGTGCCAGCACCCTCGCCGGGAGAATCCAAGAGACCCAGTACTTC
CASTLAGRIQETQYF
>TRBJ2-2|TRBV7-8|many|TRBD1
TGTGCCAGCAGCTTAGCGAGGCTGACAGGGACCACCGGGGAGCTGTTTTTT
CASSLARLTGTTGELFF
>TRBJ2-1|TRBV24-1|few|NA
TGTGCCACCAGTGATTTGAGGGAAAGACAGTTCTTC
CATSDLRERQFF
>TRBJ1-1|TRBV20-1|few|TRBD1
TGCAGTGCGTACAGGGGCTCAAAGACTGAAGCTTTCTTT
CSAYRGSKTEAFF
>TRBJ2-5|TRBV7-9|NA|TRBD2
TGTGCCAGCAGCTTCCGACCGGGGGGGCCCATAGAGACCCAGTACTTC
CASSFRPGGPIETQYF
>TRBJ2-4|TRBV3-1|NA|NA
TGTGCCAGCAGCCAAGAGGGAGCCAAAAACATTCAGTACTTC
CASSQEGAKNIQYF
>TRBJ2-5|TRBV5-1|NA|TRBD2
TGCGCCAGCAGCCAGTTAACCGGACTAGCGGGGGTTGAGACCCAGTACTTC
CASSQLTGLAGVETQYF
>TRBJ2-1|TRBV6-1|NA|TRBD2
TGTGCCAGCAGTAGCGGGACTAGCGGGCTCTCCTACAATGAGCAGTTCTTC
CASSSGTSGLSYNEQFF
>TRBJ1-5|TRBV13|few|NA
TGTGCCAGCAGCTACAGACAGACCAATCAGCCCCAGCATTTT
CASSYRQTNQPQHF
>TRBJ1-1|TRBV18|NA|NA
TGTGCCAGCTCCCCCACGAACACTGAAGCTTTCTTT
CASSPTNTEAFF
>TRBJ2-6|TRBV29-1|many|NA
TGCAGCGCCGAACTCTCTGGGGCCAACGTCCTGACTTTC
CSAELSGANVLTF
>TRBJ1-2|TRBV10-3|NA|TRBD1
TGTGCCATCAGTGAGTCCCTCGGGGACAGGGATGGCTACACCTTC
CAISESLGDRDGYTF
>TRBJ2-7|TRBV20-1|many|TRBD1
TGCAGTGCCAAGCCGGGACAGAGGATCGAGCAGTACTTC
CSAKPGQRIEQYF
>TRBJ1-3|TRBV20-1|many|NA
TGCAGTGCTAGTCGTGGGTCAGGAAACACCATATATTTT
CSASRGSGNTIYF
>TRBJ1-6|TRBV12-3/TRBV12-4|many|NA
TGTGCCAGCAGTTTTCCGCGGGGGGGGCGGAATTCACCCCTCCACTTT
CASSFPRGGRNSPLHF
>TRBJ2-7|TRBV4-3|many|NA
TGCGCCAGCAGCCAAGATCTAATAAGGGTACATTACGAGCAGTACTTC
CASSQDLIRVHYEQYF
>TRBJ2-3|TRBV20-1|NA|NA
TGCAGTGCTAAGAGGGATAGGGTCAAGGATACGCAGTATTTT
CSAKRDRVKDTQYF
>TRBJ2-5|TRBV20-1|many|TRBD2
TGCAGTGCCAAGCGGGGGGGCCTCGAGACCCAGTACTTC
CSAKRGGLETQYF
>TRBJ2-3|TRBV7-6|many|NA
TGTGCCAGCAGCGACTTGTGGGGGAGCACAGATACGCAGTATTTT
CASSDLWGSTDTQYF
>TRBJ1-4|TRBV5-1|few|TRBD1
TGCGCCAGCAGGGAAGGGACAGCTAATGAAAAACTGTTTTTT
CASREGTANEKLFF
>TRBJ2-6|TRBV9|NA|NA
TGTGCCAGCAGCTCTTACAGCGCTGGGGCCAACGTCCTGACTTTC
CASSSYSAGANVLTF
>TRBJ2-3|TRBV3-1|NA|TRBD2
TGTGCCACCAGCAAAGATGAGTCGTCGGGGGGACTTGGGGATACGCAGTATTTT
CATSKDESSGGLGDTQYF
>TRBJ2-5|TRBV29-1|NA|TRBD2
TGCAGCGTTGAGGGGGTAGCGGGGGAGACCCAGTACTTC
CSVEGVAGETQYF
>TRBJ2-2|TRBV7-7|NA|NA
TGTGCCAGCAGCTTGACACTGGGCACCGGGGAGCTGTTTTTT
CASSLTLGTGELFF